The next 12 T cell receptor beta chains were all read from a single sample in a study of CD8+CD57+ T cells in acquired aplastic anemia. Genomic DNA constituted the template upon which TCR beta VDJ and CDR3 profiling was performed. MiXCR, applied by TCRdb to the reads, yields one record per CDR3 protein. The repertoire consists of about 210,000 distinct CDR3 sequences, with approximately 60% occurring once and the leading ten covering around 32%. Sequences were obtained from sorted CD4+, CD8+, or CD8+CD57+ T cells (not recorded which) from PBMCs. These receptors were collected from a human donor in good health.

This clonotype was counted at least ten times. A read error is possible here, since a much larger clone lies one base away. The chain recombines TRBV2 with TRBJ2-7, with D uncertain. The germline gives CDR1 SNHLY, CDR2 FYNNEI. This CDR3 has 11 amino acids. The CDR3 spells CASITSHEQHF. The DNA of the CDR3 is TGTGCCAGCATAACGAGCCACGAGCAGCACTTC.

This clonotype was detected ten times or more. This chain uses TRBV4-2 with TRBJ2-2, with D unclear. The germline gives CDR1 LGHNA, CDR2 YNFKEQ. This CDR3 comprises 12 residues. Between the trimmed V and J ends, which lost 1 base and 6 bases, there was a span of 3 bases. CDR3 nucleotides: TGTGCCAGCAGCCAAGTCGCCGGGGAGCTGTTTTTT. Its protein product is CASSQVAGELFF.

This clonotype has a handful of counts. The chain uses TRBV27 and TRBJ2-1; D gene ambiguous. V dropped 7 bases and J dropped 7 bases, with 20 bases sitting between them. Germline V gene lookup returns CDR1 MNHEY and CDR2 SMNVEV (reference sequence). The CDR3 runs to 15 residues. In DNA form, the CDR3 reads TGTGCCAGCAAGCGATTTGATTTGGTTGCAAATGAGCAGTTCTTC. This sequence encodes CASKRFDLVANEQFF.

Comment on this clonotype: Just one base apart from a much larger clone, this may be a read error. The J gene is TRBJ2-5, the V gene TRBV10-3; 13 bases line up with TRBD2. V was pared by 3 bases and J by 2 bases, with 6 bases of the junction left unmatched. The CDR3 totals 17 residues. Looked up from germline, CDR1 is ENHRY and CDR2 is SYGVKD. The chain's CDR3 is CAISEWTSGGEQETQYF. Here the CDR3 DNA reads TGTGCCATCAGTGAATGGACTAGCGGGGGAGAGCAAGAGACCCAGTACTTC.

As to this clonotype: At one of its ends the junction is not consistent with the germline gene, which may arise from a read error. The V gene is TRBV24-1, the J gene TRBJ2-1, with 13 bases lining up with TRBD2. Germline V gene data show CDR1 as KGHDR and CDR2 as SFDVKD. This CDR3 has 15 residues. The CDR3 sequence: CATSARTSGGREQFF. The CDR3 DNA sequence: TGTGCCACTAGTGCCCGGACTAGCGGGGGACGTGAGCAGTTCTTC.

This clonotype was detected a few times. In DNA, the CDR3 is TGTGCCAGCAGCCCCGTGGGTCAAGCGTTATCCTACGAGCAGTACTTC. This encodes CASSPVGQALSYEQYF. The J gene is TRBJ2-7, the V gene TRBV7-9; D is unclear. The CDR3 is 16 amino acids. Germline assignment: CDR1 SEHNR and CDR2 FQNEAQ (reference sequence). V gave up 5 bases and J gave up 1 base, with 18 bases separating them.

Ten or more counts support this clonotype. The chain is built from TRBV9 and TRBJ1-6; weak D call: TRBD1 (5 bases). Trimming stripped 3 bases from V and 14 bases from J, with 15 bases between. CDR1 is SGDLS, CDR2 YYNGEE, per germline. There are 13 residues in the CDR3. This chain's CDR3 is CASSGSGDSALHF. CDR3 DNA: TGTGCCAGCAGCGGATCGGGGGATTCGGCCCTCCACTTT.

There are many counts of this clonotype. The rearrangement uses TRBV10-1 and TRBJ2-7; D may be TRBD1 (6 bases). CDR3 size: 14 residues. With 6 bases removed from V and 2 bases from J, the gap between germline ends came to 14 bases. The germline V gene encodes CDR1 WNHNN and CDR2 SYGVQD (reference sequence). The CDR3 sequence is CASRDLQGAYEQYF. The CDR3 DNA is TGCGCCAGCAGGGATCTACAGGGCGCCTACGAGCAGTACTTC.

The V and J genes are TRBV6-5 and TRBJ1-5; tentative D call: TRBD1 (5 bases). The V end was cut by 6 bases, the J end by 7 bases, with 19 bases between. The CDR3 consists of 15 residues. Germline V CDR1 and CDR2: MNHEY, SVGAGI. The CDR3 reads CASRPVPSRAQPQHF. Written as DNA, the CDR3 is TGTGCCAGCAGACCGGTCCCCAGCAGGGCCCAGCCCCAGCATTTT.

This clonotype was recorded many times. This CDR3 reads CASTASSVNNEQFF. Written as DNA, the CDR3 is TGTGCCAGCACGGCGTCTAGCGTAAACAATGAGCAGTTCTTC. The rearrangement uses TRBV7-8 and TRBJ2-1; a weak D match, TRBD2 (6 bases). Germline values: CDR1 SGHVS, CDR2 FQNEAQ. The V gene lost 7 bases and the J gene lost 5 bases, with 15 bases spanning the gap. This CDR3 contains 14 residues.

Comments on this clonotype: The junction differs from germline at one of its ends, possibly a read error. The chain is built from TRBV19 and TRBJ1-6; 9 nucleotides line up with TRBD1. This CDR3 spans 14 amino acids. Germline values: CDR1 LNHDA, CDR2 SQIVND (reference sequence). The CDR3 region is CASSPTGGGSPLHF. As DNA, the CDR3 is TGTGCTAGTAGTCCCACAGGGGGCGGGTCACCCCTCCACTTT.

The genes are TRBV24-1 and TRBJ2-2, with D unclear. The germline V and J ends were trimmed by 1 base and 3 bases, with 8 bases remaining between them. Germline CDR1 reads KGHDR; CDR2 reads SFDVKD. The CDR3 runs 15 residues. CDR3 bases: TGTGCCACCAGTGATTTAAGACCGGACACCGGGGAGCTGTTTTTT. It yields the protein CATSDLRPDTGELFF.